This paragraph covers one T cell receptor (beta chain) sequence. The antigen is unknown. Sequenced by immunoSEQ multiplex PCR; TCRdb stores in-frame clones only, minus some. The sample lists fewer than 12,000 clones; around 68% were seen once. The sample comes from a study of tumor-infiltrating lymphocytes in localized non-small cell lung cancer. Broader study findings: Available tissue quantity limited TCR sequencing to a patient subset.

The trim removed 0 bases at V and 6 bases at J, leaving 6 bases unmatched. Germline assignment: CDR1 GTSNPN and CDR2 SVGIG (reference sequence). This CDR3 contains 15 residues. Sequences were obtained from lung tumor tissue. The chain links TRBV30 to TRBJ2-7; the match to TRBD1 covers 12 bases. The sequence was collected from a human donor with non-small cell lung cancer. CDR3 residues: CAWSVMGTGGIEQYF. DNA for the CDR3: TGTGCCTGGAGTGTAATGGGGACAGGGGGCATCGAGCAGTACTTC.